What follows is one T cell receptor (beta chain) and its context. The authors' processing: Amplifying reference gene primers gave estimates of nucleated cell counts. Repertoires were generated with immunoSEQ multiplex PCR, while TCRdb's copy carries only in-frame clones and drops some. The V and J calls and the clone size are those of that table, but D and trimming were determined from the DNA. Of fewer than 300,000 clones listed, around four fifths are singletons. This record belongs to a study of blood T cell repertoires in COVID-19. Study-wide background: Material from acute and convalescent COVID-19 was sourced from the United States, Italy and Spain. In each case, the material was cDNA or gDNA derived from T cells, B-cell-depleted T cells, or PBMCs.

Sequencing was carried out using peripheral blood. The source of this sequence is a woman in her 70s with active or convalescent COVID-19.

In nucleotides, the CDR3 is TGTGCCAGCTCACCTTCCGTAGAGGCAGGGGGTAGTGAGCAGTTCTTC. Its translation: CASSPSVEAGGSEQFF. The genes are TRBV18 and TRBJ2-1; 7 bases line up with TRBD1. With V trimmed by 3 bases and J by 9 bases, 14 bases remained unmatched. In germline, CDR1 is KGHSH, CDR2 LQKENI. The CDR3 contains 16 residues.